This entry features one T cell receptor (beta chain) sequence. Antigen specificity is unknown. The source of the sample is a study of CD8 T cells in Susac syndrome. Study conclusions and caveats: The CD4+ T cell repertoires from Susac syndrome exhibited no clonal expansion.

Random hexamers served to reverse transcribe roughly 0.45 to 1 ug RNA. TCRdb passed the immunoSEQ multiplex PCR reads through MiXCR, listing each CDR3 protein once. The repertoire has roughly 200,000 distinct CDR3 sequences, roughly nine tenths of them found once; the top ten carry 0.085% to 0.1%. In germline, CDR1 is SGHRS, CDR2 YFSETQ. The CDR3 spans 18 residues. The ends lost 4 bases at V and 4 bases at J; junction bases unmatched: 11. Blood CD8+ and CD4+ T cells underwent high-throughput TCR beta sequencing. The sequence derives from a human donor with Susac syndrome. The material sequenced was CD4+ T cells from PBMCs. This chain links TRBV5-1 with TRBJ2-3; 14 nucleotides match TRBD2. Written as DNA, the CDR3 is TGCGCCAGCAGCGCCCAAGGGACTAGCGGGAGTAAGGCAGATACGCAGTATTTT. This sequence encodes CASSAQGTSGSKADTQYF.